This entry describes one T cell receptor (beta chain). Treatment denoted: 15 to 20 received Ad26.COV2.S at low or high dose, single or two shots; roughly 5 received placebo; per-sample allocation not given. Specimens were obtained on day 63 following the first vaccine or placebo injection. This sample was included in a study of Ad26.COV2.S vaccination and SARS-CoV-2 variants. Background on the study: Ad26.COV2.S shots went into the muscle once or twice, 56 days apart.

Sequencing used immunoSEQ multiplex PCR; TCRdb keeps in-frame clones, though not all of them. This sample has about 430,000 clones, with 75% to 95% found just once. Germline V gene lookup returns CDR1 SGHRS and CDR2 YFSETQ. J was trimmed by 2 bases and V by 4 bases; bases with no gene match: 4. CDR3 length equals 14 residues. The sample here was peripheral blood, taken in a trial of Ad26.COV2.S vaccine versus placebo. J is TRBJ2-7 and V is TRBV5-1; 9 bases fit TRBD2. The receptor's source is a person between 18 and 60 years old who received the Ad26.COV2.S COVID-19 vaccine or a placebo. Here the CDR3 reads CASSTGTSPYEQYF. The CDR3 nucleotides read TGCGCCAGCAGCACCGGGACTAGCCCCTACGAGCAGTACTTC.